The sequence of this T cell receptor (beta chain) was determined in a study of shared clonotypes between healthy human individuals. Findings and caveats of the study: Investigators collected only blood, and repertoires in tissues likely differ. Represented genetic and exposure-history diversity was restricted by having few donors.

Using immunoSEQ multiplex PCR, the repertoire was profiled, and TCRdb retains in-frame clones only, with some absent. The sample records fewer than 2.5 million clones, 80% to 95% being singletons. Memory CD4+ cells were the fraction left after CD45RA+ naive selection. Comments on this clone: The antigen is undetermined.

Germline V lookup: CDR1 MNHEY, CDR2 SMNVEV (reference sequence). The CDR3 is 15 amino acids. The ends were cut back, 6 bases at V and 2 bases at J, with 15 bases in the middle. The source is a man between 18 and 29 years old in good health. Some clones in this sample may be carry-over from other donors' samples. The gene calls are TRBV27 and TRBJ2-3, with D possibly TRBD2 on 5 matching bases. Material for sequencing was naive CD4+ T cells from PBMCs. Subset noted: CD45RA+ positively selected. CDR3 nucleotide sequence: TGTGCCAGCAGCCCCGGACTCCTGAACACAGATACGCAGTATTTT. Translating gives CASSPGLLNTDTQYF.